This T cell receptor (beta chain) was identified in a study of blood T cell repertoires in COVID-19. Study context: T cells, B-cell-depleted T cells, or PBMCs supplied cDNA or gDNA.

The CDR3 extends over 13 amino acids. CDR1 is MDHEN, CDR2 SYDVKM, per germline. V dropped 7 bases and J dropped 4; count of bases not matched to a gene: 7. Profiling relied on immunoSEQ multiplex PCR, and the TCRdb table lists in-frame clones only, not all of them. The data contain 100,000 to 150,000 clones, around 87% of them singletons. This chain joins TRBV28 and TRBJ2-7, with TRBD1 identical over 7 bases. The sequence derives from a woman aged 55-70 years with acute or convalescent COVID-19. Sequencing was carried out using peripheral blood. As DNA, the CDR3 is TGTGCCAGCACCGGGACAGACACTTACGAGCAGTACTTC. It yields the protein CASTGTDTYEQYF.